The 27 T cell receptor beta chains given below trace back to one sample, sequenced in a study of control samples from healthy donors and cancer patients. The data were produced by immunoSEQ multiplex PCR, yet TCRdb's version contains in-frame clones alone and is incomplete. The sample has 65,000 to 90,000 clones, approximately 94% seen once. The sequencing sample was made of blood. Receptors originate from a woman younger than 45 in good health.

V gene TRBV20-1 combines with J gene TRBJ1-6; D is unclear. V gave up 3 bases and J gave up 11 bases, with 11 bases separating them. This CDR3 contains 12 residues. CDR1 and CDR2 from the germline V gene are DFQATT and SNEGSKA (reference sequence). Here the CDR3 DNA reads TGCAGTGCTAGTTTCGGCTCCCCACCCCTCCACTTT. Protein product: CSASFGSPPLHF.

CDR3 in amino acids: CASSFTTQGVTGELFF. The DNA for the CDR3 is TGTGCCAGCAGCTTTACCACCCAAGGAGTCACCGGGGAGCTGTTTTTT. The V and J genes are TRBV7-9 and TRBJ2-2; no reliable D call. The germline gives CDR1 SEHNR, CDR2 FQNEAQ (reference sequence). V was cut by 3 bases and J by 4 bases, with 15 bases left in between. The CDR3 is made up of 16 amino acids.

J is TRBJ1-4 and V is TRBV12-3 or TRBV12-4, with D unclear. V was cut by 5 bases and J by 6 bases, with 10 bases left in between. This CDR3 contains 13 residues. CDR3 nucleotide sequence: TGTGCCAGCAGTCAACCGCCCGATGAAAAACTGTTTTTT. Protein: CASSQPPDEKLFF.

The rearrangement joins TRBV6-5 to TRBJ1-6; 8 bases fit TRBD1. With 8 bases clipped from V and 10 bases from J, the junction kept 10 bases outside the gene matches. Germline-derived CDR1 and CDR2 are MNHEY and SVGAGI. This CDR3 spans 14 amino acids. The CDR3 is CASVPGQGGSPLHF. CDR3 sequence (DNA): TGTGCCAGCGTCCCCGGACAGGGAGGATCACCCCTCCACTTT.

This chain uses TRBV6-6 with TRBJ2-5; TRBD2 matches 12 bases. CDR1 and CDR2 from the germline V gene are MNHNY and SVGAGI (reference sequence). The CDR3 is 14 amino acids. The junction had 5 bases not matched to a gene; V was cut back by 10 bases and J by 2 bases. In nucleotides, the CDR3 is TGTGCCACCCGACTAGCGGGGGTACAAGAGACCCAGTACTTC. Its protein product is CATRLAGVQETQYF.

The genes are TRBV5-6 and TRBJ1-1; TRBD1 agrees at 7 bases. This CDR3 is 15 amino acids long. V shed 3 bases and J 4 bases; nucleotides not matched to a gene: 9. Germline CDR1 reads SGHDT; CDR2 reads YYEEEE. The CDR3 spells CASSSILTGATEAFF. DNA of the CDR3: TGTGCCAGCAGCTCTATACTTACAGGGGCCACTGAAGCTTTCTTT.

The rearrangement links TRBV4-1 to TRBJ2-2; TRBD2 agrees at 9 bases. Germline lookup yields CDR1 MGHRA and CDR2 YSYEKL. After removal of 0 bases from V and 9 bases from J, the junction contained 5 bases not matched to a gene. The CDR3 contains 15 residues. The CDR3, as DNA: TGCGCCAGCAGCCAAGAAGGCGGGGGGGCCCGGGAGCTGTTTTTT. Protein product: CASSQEGGGARELFF.

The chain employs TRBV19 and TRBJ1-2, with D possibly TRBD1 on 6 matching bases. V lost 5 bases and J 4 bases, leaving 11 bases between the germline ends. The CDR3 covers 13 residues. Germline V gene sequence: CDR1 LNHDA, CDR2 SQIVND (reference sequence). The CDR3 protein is CASSRQDLYGYTF. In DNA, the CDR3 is TGTGCCAGTAGTCGACAGGACCTCTATGGCTACACCTTC.

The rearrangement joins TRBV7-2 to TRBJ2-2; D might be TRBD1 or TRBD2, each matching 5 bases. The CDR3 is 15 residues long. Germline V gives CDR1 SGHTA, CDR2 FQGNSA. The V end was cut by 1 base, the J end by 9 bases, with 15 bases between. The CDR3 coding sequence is TGTGCCAGCAGCTTAGGACTTGGAAGGGACCGGGAGCTGTTTTTT. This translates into CASSLGLGRDRELFF.

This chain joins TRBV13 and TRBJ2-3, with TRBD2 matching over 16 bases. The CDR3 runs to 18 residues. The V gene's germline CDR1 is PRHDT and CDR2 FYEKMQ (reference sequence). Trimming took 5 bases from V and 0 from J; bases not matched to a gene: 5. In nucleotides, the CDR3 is TGTGCCAGCAGCCTGGGACTAGCGGGGGGGGAAAGCACAGATACGCAGTATTTT. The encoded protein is CASSLGLAGGESTDTQYF.

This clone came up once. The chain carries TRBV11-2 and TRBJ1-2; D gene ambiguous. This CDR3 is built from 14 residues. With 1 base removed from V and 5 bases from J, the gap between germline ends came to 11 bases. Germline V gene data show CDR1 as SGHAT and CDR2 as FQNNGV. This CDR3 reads CASSLARRTYGYTF. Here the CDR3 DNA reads TGTGCCAGCAGCTTAGCTAGGCGGACTTATGGCTACACCTTC. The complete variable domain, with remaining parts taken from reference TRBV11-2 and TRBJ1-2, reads EAGVAQSPRYKIIEKRQSVAFWCNPISGHATLYWYQQILGQGPKLLIQFQNNGVVDDSQLPKDRFSAERLKGVDSTLKIQPAKLEDSAVYLCASSLARRTYGYTFGSGTRLTVV.

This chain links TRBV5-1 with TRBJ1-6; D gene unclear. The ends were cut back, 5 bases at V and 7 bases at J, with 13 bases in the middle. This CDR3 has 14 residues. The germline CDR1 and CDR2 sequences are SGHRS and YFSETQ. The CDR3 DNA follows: TGCGCCAGCAGGGGCGAGACATGGAATTCACCCCTCCACTTT. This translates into CASRGETWNSPLHF.

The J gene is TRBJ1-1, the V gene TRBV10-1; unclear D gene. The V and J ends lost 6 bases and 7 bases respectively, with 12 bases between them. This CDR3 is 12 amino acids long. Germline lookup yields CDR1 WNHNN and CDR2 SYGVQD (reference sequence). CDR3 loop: CASSSTIGEAFF. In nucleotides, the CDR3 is TGCGCCAGCAGCAGCACGATCGGTGAAGCTTTCTTT.

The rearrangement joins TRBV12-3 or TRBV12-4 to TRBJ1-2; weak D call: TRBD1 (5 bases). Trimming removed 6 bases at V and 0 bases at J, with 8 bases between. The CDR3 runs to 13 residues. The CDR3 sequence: CASSMTANYGYTF. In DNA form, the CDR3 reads TGTGCCAGCAGCATGACAGCTAACTATGGCTACACCTTC.

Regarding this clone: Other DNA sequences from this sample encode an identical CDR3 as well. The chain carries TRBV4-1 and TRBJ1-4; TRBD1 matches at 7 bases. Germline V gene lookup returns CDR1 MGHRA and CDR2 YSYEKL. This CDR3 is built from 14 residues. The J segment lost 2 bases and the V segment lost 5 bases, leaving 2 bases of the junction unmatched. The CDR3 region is CASSLGQTNEKLFF. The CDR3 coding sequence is TGCGCCAGCAGCTTGGGACAGACTAATGAAAAACTGTTTTTT.

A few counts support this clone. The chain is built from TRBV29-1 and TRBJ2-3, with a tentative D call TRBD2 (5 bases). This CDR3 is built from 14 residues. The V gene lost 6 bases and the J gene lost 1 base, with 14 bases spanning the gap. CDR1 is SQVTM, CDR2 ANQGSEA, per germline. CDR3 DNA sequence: TGCAGCGTGGCACCCGGACTTGGCACAGATACGCAGTATTTT. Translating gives CSVAPGLGTDTQYF.

DNA for the CDR3: TGCAGCGTCCTATTAGTGGGGACAGATACGCAGTATTTT. It encodes CSVLLVGTDTQYF. The genes are TRBV29-1 and TRBJ2-3, with D unclear. The V end was cut by 6 bases, the J end by 3 bases, with 13 bases between. Germline CDR1 is SQVTM and CDR2 is ANQGSEA. The CDR3 is 13 amino acids.

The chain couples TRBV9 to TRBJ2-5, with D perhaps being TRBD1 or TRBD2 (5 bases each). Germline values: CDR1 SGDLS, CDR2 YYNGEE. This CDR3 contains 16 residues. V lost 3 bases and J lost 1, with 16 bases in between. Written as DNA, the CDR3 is TGTGCCAGCAGCGAATACAGGACTGGAGGCCAAGAGACCCAGTACTTC. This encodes CASSEYRTGGQETQYF.

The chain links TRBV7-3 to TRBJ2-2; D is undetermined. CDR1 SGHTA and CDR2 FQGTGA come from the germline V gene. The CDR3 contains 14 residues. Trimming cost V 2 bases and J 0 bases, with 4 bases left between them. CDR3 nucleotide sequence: TGTGCCAGCAGCTTAGTTTCGAACACCGGGGAGCTGTTTTTT. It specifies CASSLVSNTGELFF.

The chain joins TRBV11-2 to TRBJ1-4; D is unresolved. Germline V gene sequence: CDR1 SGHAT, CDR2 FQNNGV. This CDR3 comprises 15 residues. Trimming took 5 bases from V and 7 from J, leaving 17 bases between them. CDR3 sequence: CASSPTTGSVEKLFF. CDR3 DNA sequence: TGTGCCAGCAGCCCGACAACCGGTTCGGTTGAAAAACTGTTTTTT.

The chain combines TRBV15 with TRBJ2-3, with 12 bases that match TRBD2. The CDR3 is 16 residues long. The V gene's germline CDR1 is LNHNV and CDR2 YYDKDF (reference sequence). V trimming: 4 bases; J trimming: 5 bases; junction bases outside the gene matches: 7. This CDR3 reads CATSTALAGGLDTQYF. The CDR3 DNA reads TGTGCCACCAGCACCGCACTAGCGGGGGGATTAGATACGCAGTATTTT.

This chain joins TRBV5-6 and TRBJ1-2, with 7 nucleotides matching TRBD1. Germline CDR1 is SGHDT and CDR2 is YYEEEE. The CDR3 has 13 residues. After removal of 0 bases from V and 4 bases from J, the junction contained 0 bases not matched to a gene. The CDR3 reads CASSLDRGYGYTF. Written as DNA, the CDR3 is TGTGCCAGCAGCTTGGACAGGGGCTATGGCTACACCTTC.

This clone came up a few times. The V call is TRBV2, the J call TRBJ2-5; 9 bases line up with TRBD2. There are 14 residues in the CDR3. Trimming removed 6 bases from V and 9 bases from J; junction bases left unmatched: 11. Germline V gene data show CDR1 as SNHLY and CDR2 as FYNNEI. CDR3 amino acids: CASSKTTSGQAQYF. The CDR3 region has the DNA TGTGCCAGCAGCAAGACAACTAGCGGGCAGGCCCAGTACTTC.

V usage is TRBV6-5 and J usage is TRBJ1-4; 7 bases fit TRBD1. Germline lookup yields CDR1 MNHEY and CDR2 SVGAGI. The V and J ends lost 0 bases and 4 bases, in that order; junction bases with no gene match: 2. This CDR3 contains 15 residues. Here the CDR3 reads CASSYSGQNNEKLFF. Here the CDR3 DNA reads TGTGCCAGCAGTTACTCGGGACAGAATAATGAAAAACTGTTTTTT.

Written as DNA, the CDR3 is TGTGCCAGCAGTGACCCGACTAGCGGGGGCGAAACCTACGAGCAGTACGTC. Translating it yields CASSDPTSGGETYEQYV. V usage is TRBV6-4 and J usage is TRBJ2-7, with 12 bases that match TRBD2. The V and J ends lost 2 bases and 2 bases, in that order; junction bases with no gene match: 7. Germline V gives CDR1 MRHNA, CDR2 SNTAGT. The CDR3 extends over 17 amino acids.

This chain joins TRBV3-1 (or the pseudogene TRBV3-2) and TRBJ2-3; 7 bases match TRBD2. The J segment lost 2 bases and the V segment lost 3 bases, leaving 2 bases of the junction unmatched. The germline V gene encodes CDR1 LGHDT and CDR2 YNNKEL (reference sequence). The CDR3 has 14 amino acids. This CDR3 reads CASSQGGNTDTQYF. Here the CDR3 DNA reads TGTGCCAGCAGCCAGGGGGGGAACACAGATACGCAGTATTTT.

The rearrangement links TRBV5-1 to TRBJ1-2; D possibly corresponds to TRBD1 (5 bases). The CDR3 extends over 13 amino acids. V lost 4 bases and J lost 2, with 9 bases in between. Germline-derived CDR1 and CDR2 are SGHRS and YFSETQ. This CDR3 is CASSPPGNYGYTF. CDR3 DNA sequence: TGCGCCAGCAGCCCCCCAGGGAACTATGGCTACACCTTC.